A selection of T cell receptor beta chains follows, all from one sample in a study of blood T cell repertoires in COVID-19. Produced via immunoSEQ multiplex PCR; TCRdb's table is partial and in-frame only. This sample has approximately 140,000 clones; 79% occur once, and the top ten carry approximately 3.6%. The specimen sequenced was peripheral blood. The receptors originated from a man aged 60 to 75 with acute or convalescent COVID-19. The conserved cysteine and the conserved F or W are not part of the CDR3 here.

14 TRBV6-5 ASSYLPDLANYGYT
15 TRBV5-6 ASSFWQGGPIQETQY
12 TRBV7-9 ASSLRRGNTEAF
15 TRBV27 ASSPLGGQGASQPQH
13 TRBV6-6 ASSYARDTYNEQF
10 TRBV7-2 ASSLLPGRLS
14 TRBV28 ASSSDRDPSGYGYT
13 TRBV7-8 ASSRGGTSGGVQY
12 TRBV29-1 SGRAEGLRDTQY
12 TRBV24-1 ATSDSLPGDGYT
14 TRBV2 ASSKQGARMNTEAF
13 TRBV6-5 ASSIRDRVRGEQF
14 TRBV7-9 ASSLARREGRETQY
12 TRBV19 ASIPAGDSNEQF
14 TRBV7-2 ASSLALSLAIDTQY
13 TRBV6-6 ASSTRGGTNEKLF
11 TRBV10-3 AIKQGNSYEQY
15 TRBV18 ASSPLRQGASYNEQF
9 TRBV28 ASSSLYGYT
15 TRBV5-5 ASSLSPNQGLGETQY
14 TRBV7-8 ASSQTGTRGLDALH
12 TRBV28 ASSSGQGSYGYT
12 TRBV18 ASSLTTVIYEQY
12 TRBV7-2 ASSPAGAGGELF
12 TRBV18 ASSPGLITDTQY
15 TRBV27 ASSLGTTGGREHEQF
13 TRBV19 ATREGTSNTGELF
14 TRBV19 ASSIGQGMGTGELF
17 TRBV24-1 ATSDLGTDGRVSSYEQY
10 TRBV6-6 ASSYSKGEQF
13 TRBV5-1 ASSEGAVGKSPLH
12 TRBV6-5 ASRTRSGQETQY
13 TRBV5-1 ASSSQGPSGNEQY
13 TRBV18 ASSPPRGRGTEAF
13 TRBV7-2 ASSPGGRGTDTQY
13 TRBV7-9 ASSLPGTGSYEQY
10 TRBV6-6 ASSPSYTEAF
18 TRBV9 ASSVEPGGIGESNTGELF
14 TRBV6-1 ASSGRPGQSQETQY
11 TRBV10-3 AISGQGVEPQH
10 TRBV6-5 ASRDRDSEAF
15 TRBV10-3 AISEGAGGGYNSPLH
12 TRBV7-3 ASSTHGGAGEQY
10 TRBV29-1 SVSETGNVYT
12 TRBV5-1 ASSNAGGYNEQF
15 TRBV18 ASTRMPGQTLTGELF
13 TRBV7-9 ASSALRSTNEKLF
12 TRBV5-4 ASSETGGGSPLH
12 TRBV6-2/TRBV6-3 ASSSGGWNSPLH